The 23 T cell receptor beta chains below were found in one sample sequenced in a study of T cells after yellow fever vaccination (dated by TCRdb to about 2019). The library was generated by 5' RACE. The data were produced on an Illumina HiSeq 2500. TCRdb cleaned the public reads at Q25 with fastp, built clones with MiXCR and kept in-frame beta chains. Entries are consolidated by CDR3 protein sequence, retaining the most common genes and DNA. The sample table shows 170,000 or so distinct CDR3 sequences, and about 6% are seen once. About 2.7% of the sample is held by the ten biggest clonotypes. In light of the paper, this sample's treatment or condition label describes: live attenuated yellow fever vaccine strain. The sample here was CD4+ T cells sorted from PBMCs, taken on the day of the first yellow fever vaccination. Source of these receptors: a man aged 18-30 years who received the YFV17D yellow fever vaccine.

This clonotype occurred many times. The gene calls are TRBV7-2 and TRBJ2-5, with 10 positions matching TRBD2. This CDR3 is built from 14 residues. Germline CDR1 and CDR2: SGHTA and FQGNSA. With V trimmed by 6 bases and J by 5 bases, 6 bases remained unmatched. CDR3 sequence (DNA): TGTGCCAGCAGGGCCGGGACTAGCGTCGAGACCCAGTACTTC. Translating it yields CASRAGTSVETQYF.

This clonotype appeared many times. The chain employs TRBV20-1 and TRBJ1-2, with no clear D. Trimming shortened V by 5 bases and J by 8 bases, and 12 bases separated the two germline ends. CDR3 length equals 11 residues. Germline V gene data show CDR1 as DFQATT and CDR2 as SNEGSKA (reference sequence). For the CDR3, the DNA is TGCAGTGCTCGTGGGTCCGGGGGCTACACCTTC. It codes for CSARGSGGYTF.

At least ten counts were recorded for this clonotype. The J gene is TRBJ2-1, the V gene TRBV4-1; the D gene is possibly TRBD1 (6 bases). The CDR3 has 14 residues. CDR1 is MGHRA, CDR2 YSYEKL, per germline. Trimming shortened V by 8 bases and J by 6 bases, and 17 bases separated the two germline ends. The CDR3, as DNA: TGCGCCAGCCATAGGGACATTTCTTTCAATGAGCAGTTCTTC. As protein: CASHRDISFNEQFF.

The table lists this clonotype with a few counts. The chain joins TRBV7-2 to TRBJ1-2; no reliable D call. The CDR3 contains 14 residues. V was trimmed by 0 bases and J by 4 bases, leaving 9 bases between them. CDR1 is SGHTA and CDR2 is FQGNSA in the germline V gene. CDR3 in amino acids: CASSLAPTTYGYTF. In nucleotides, the CDR3 is TGTGCCAGCAGCTTAGCGCCGACAACCTATGGCTACACCTTC.

V is TRBV2 and J is TRBJ1-2, with 7 bases matching TRBD1. The CDR3 consists of 14 residues. With 2 bases clipped from V and 5 bases from J, the junction kept 5 bases outside the gene matches. The germline V gene has CDR1 SNHLY and CDR2 FYNNEI. For the CDR3, the DNA is TGTGCCAGCAGTGAACTGGGACAGCTATATGGCTACACCTTC. Encoded protein: CASSELGQLYGYTF.

Many counts were recorded for this clonotype. The rearrangement links TRBV5-6 to TRBJ1-5, with TRBD1 as a possible D gene (6 bases). The V gene lost 4 bases and the J gene lost 2 bases, with 13 bases spanning the gap. The CDR3 length is 15 residues. Germline V gene sequence: CDR1 SGHDT, CDR2 YYEEEE. The CDR3 region has the DNA TGTGCCAGCAGCGGCCAGGGGCTAGGCAATCAGCCCCAGCATTTT. Its protein is CASSGQGLGNQPQHF.

This clonotype was recorded many times. The gene calls are TRBV5-1 and TRBJ2-5; D possibly matches TRBD1 or TRBD2 (6 bases each). CDR3 length equals 14 residues. V dropped 0 bases and J dropped 5 bases, with 11 bases sitting between them. CDR1 is SGHRS and CDR2 is YFSETQ in the germline V gene. CDR3 nucleotide sequence: TGCGCCAGCAGCTTGGAAACAGGGAGGGAGACCCAGTACTTC. This sequence encodes CASSLETGRETQYF.

The table lists this clonotype with a few counts. This rearrangement joins TRBV20-1 to TRBJ2-1; 8 bases are shared with TRBD2. There are 16 residues in the CDR3. CDR1 DFQATT and CDR2 SNEGSKA come from the germline V gene (reference sequence). V shed 3 bases and J 9 bases; nucleotides not matched to a gene: 16. The CDR3 here is CSASAAGGANSGEQFF. The CDR3 DNA reads as TGCAGTGCTAGTGCGGCCGGGGGGGCGAACTCGGGTGAGCAGTTCTTC.

This clonotype has ten or more counts. The rearrangement joins TRBV27 to TRBJ2-1; 15 nucleotides line up with TRBD2. The CDR3 has 15 residues. J gave up 12 bases and V 5 bases, and 8 bases lay outside the gene matches. CDR1 is MNHEY and CDR2 is SMNVEV in the germline V gene (reference sequence). CDR3 in amino acids: CASSPGTSGGKGQFF. The CDR3 DNA reads TGTGCCAGCAGTCCAGGGACTAGCGGGGGGAAAGGGCAGTTCTTC.

A few counts support this clonotype. V is TRBV20-1 and J is TRBJ2-3; 10 bases line up with TRBD2. V shed 1 base, J shed 4 bases, and the junction held 14 bases outside the gene matches. There are 18 residues in the CDR3. Germline assignment: CDR1 DFQATT and CDR2 SNEGSKA (reference sequence). The DNA of the CDR3 is TGCAGTGCTAGAGCACCCCCGGAAGCGGGGGGGCCGTCAGATACGCAGTATTTT. It yields the protein CSARAPPEAGGPSDTQYF.

This clonotype came up many times. The chain links TRBV5-1 to TRBJ1-2; no firm D call. The V end lost 0 bases, the J end lost 8 bases, and 20 bases lay between the germline ends. The CDR3 consists of 16 residues. Germline lookup yields CDR1 SGHRS and CDR2 YFSETQ. The chain's CDR3 is CASSLVAQANRGGYTF. The DNA for the CDR3 is TGCGCCAGCAGCTTGGTCGCCCAAGCCAACCGGGGAGGCTACACCTTC.

This clonotype was seen many times. This rearrangement joins TRBV7-9 to TRBJ1-2; D is uncertain. The CDR3 runs to 12 residues. Germline CDR1 is SEHNR and CDR2 is FQNEAQ (reference sequence). Trimming took off 5 bases at V and 4 bases at J, with 8 bases between the two ends. The CDR3 here is CASSPDGYGYTF. The CDR3, as DNA: TGTGCCAGCAGCCCGGACGGCTATGGCTACACCTTC.

In this sample, this clonotype turned up many times. This rearrangement joins TRBV24-1 to TRBJ2-3, with a tentative D call TRBD1 (5 bases). The CDR3 totals 15 residues. Trimming pared 4 bases from V and 4 bases from J, leaving 14 bases between. The germline V gene encodes CDR1 KGHDR and CDR2 SFDVKD. CDR3 residues: CATSDVWQGADTQYF. For the CDR3, the DNA is TGTGCCACCAGTGACGTATGGCAGGGCGCAGATACGCAGTATTTT.

This clonotype was counted at least ten times. V is TRBV4-3 and J is TRBJ1-1; D ambiguous. The CDR3 spans 15 residues. The germline CDR1 and CDR2 sequences are LGHNA and YSLEER. The V and J ends lost 0 bases and 0 bases respectively, with 8 bases between them. CDR3 protein: CASSQDWWMNTEAFF. CDR3 DNA sequence: TGCGCCAGCAGCCAAGATTGGTGGATGAACACTGAAGCTTTCTTT.

This clonotype has just a few counts. The chain carries TRBV18 and TRBJ2-7; the D is unclear. Deletions cut 0 bases from V and 3 bases from J, with 6 bases between. CDR3 size: 13 residues. Germline V gene data show CDR1 as KGHSH and CDR2 as LQKENI. The CDR3 sequence is CASSPPGIYEQYF. Written as DNA, the CDR3 is TGTGCCAGCTCACCACCGGGGATCTACGAGCAGTACTTC.

This clonotype was counted ten times or more. The chain carries TRBV20-1 and TRBJ2-2; TRBD2 matches at 9 bases. The CDR3 has 16 amino acids. Germline CDR1 DFQATT, CDR2 SNEGSKA (reference sequence). Germline trimming cut 1 base from V and 2 bases from J; bases unmatched to any gene: 5. CDR3 residues: CSARAPAGGNTGELFF. CDR3 DNA sequence: TGCAGTGCTAGAGCCCCAGCGGGGGGAAACACCGGGGAGCTGTTTTTT.

This clonotype has a count of ten or more. This chain uses TRBV18 with TRBJ2-2, with D hard to call. The CDR3 totals 17 residues. The germline CDR1 and CDR2 sequences are KGHSH and LQKENI. Trimming took off 2 bases at V and 2 bases at J, with 15 bases between the two ends. The CDR3 coding sequence is TGTGCCAGCTCACCAGGCCCCGGCTTTTCAAACACCGGGGAGCTGTTTTTT. It codes for CASSPGPGFSNTGELFF.

This clonotype has more than one count but fewer than ten. The V and J genes are TRBV7-9 and TRBJ2-7; D call uncertain. With 2 bases removed from V and 2 bases from J, the gap between germline ends came to 4 bases. The germline gives CDR1 SEHNR, CDR2 FQNEAQ (reference sequence). This CDR3 has 12 residues. The CDR3 reads CASSLRAYEQYF. Here the CDR3 DNA reads TGTGCCAGCAGCTTAAGGGCCTACGAGCAGTACTTC. Full variable domain (missing parts from reference TRBV7-9 and TRBJ2-7): DTGVSQNPRHKITKRGQNVTFRCDPISEHNRLYWYRQTLGQGPEFLTYFQNEAQLEKSRLLSDRFSAERPKGSFSTLEIQRTEQGDSAMYLCASSLRAYEQYFGPGTRLTVT.

The chain has TRBV20-1 and TRBJ2-2; D is possibly TRBD1 or TRBD2 (5 bases each). This CDR3 comprises 13 residues. Germline V gene sequence: CDR1 DFQATT, CDR2 SNEGSKA (reference sequence). The V gene lost 5 bases and the J gene lost 7 bases, with 14 bases spanning the gap. The CDR3 is CSAAGTSLGELFF. CDR3 nucleotide sequence: TGCAGTGCTGCCGGGACCTCTCTCGGGGAGCTGTTTTTT.

This clonotype was seen a few times. The chain recombines TRBV7-2 with TRBJ2-7, with 9 bases fitting TRBD2. CDR1 and CDR2 from the germline V gene are SGHTA and FQGNSA. The CDR3 has 15 amino acids. J lost 6 bases, V lost 1 base, and 7 bases had no gene match. DNA of the CDR3: TGTGCCAGCAGCTTAGTCGGCGGGGGGGCTTCCGAGCAGTACTTC. Its translation: CASSLVGGGASEQYF.

The chain couples TRBV12-3 or TRBV12-4 to TRBJ1-6, with no clear D. V was cut by 6 bases and J by 9 bases, with 15 bases left in between. This CDR3 contains 14 residues. The CDR3 nucleotides are TGTGCCAGCAGCCTAGGTAGCGGAGGTTCACCCCTCCACTTT. Translating it yields CASSLGSGGSPLHF.

This clonotype was seen a few times. The V and J genes are TRBV27 and TRBJ1-2, with 8 nucleotides matching TRBD1. Germline values: CDR1 MNHEY, CDR2 SMNVEV (reference sequence). The CDR3 sequence is 15 residues long. V was clipped by 6 bases and J by 0 bases; unmatched bases: 6. CDR3: CASRMIQGANYGYTF. CDR3 coding DNA: TGTGCCAGCAGAATGATACAGGGGGCTAACTATGGCTACACCTTC.

The table lists this clonotype with many counts. The genes are TRBV20-1 and TRBJ2-1; D call uncertain. Trimming stripped 5 bases from V and 0 bases from J, with 8 bases between. CDR3 length: 13 amino acids. Germline V gene sequence: CDR1 DFQATT, CDR2 SNEGSKA (reference sequence). This CDR3 is CSARKSSYNEQFF. The CDR3 nucleotides read TGCAGTGCTCGGAAGAGCTCCTACAATGAGCAGTTCTTC.